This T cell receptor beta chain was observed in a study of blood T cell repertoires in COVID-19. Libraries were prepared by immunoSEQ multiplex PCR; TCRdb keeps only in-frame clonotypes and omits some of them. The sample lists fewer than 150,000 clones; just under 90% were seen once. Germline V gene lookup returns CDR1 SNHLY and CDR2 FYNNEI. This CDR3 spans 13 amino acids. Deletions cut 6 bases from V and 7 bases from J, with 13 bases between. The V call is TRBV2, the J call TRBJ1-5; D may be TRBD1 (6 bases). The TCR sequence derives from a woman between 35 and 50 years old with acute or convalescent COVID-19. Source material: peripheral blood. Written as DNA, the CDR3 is TGTGCCAGCAGCGCAGGGGCGAGGCAGCCCCAGCATTTT. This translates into CASSAGARQPQHF. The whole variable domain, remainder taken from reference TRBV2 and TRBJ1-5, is EPEVTQTPSHQVTQMGQEVILRCVPISNHLYFYWYRQILGQKVEFLVSFYNNEISEKSEIFDDQFSVERPDGSNFTLKIRSTKLEDSAMYFCASSAGARQPQHFGDGTRLSIL.